This T cell receptor (beta chain) was retrieved from a study of T cells in tuberculosis. Study background: T cells were selected with CD1B tetramers loaded with glucose monomycolate. Study conclusions and caveats: GMM-specific TCRs were nearer to active tuberculosis alpha repertoires, suggesting expansion.

This CDR3 region has 18 residues. V was pared by 5 bases and J by 2 bases, with 8 bases of the junction left unmatched. Germline V gene sequence: CDR1 LGHNT, CDR2 FRNRAP. Worth noting for this clone: The target antigen is unknown.

Each clinical donor contributed on average approximately 99,000 T cells from unsorted cryopreserved PBMC. Measured with immunoSEQ multiplex PCR; TCRdb has only the in-frame clones, and not every one. The sample consists of approximately 30,000 clones, around 90% of them appearing once. The receptor comes from a donor aged 10 to 29 with latent tuberculosis or without tuberculosis infection. Some clones in this sample may be carry-over from other donors' samples. Sample: PBMCs. V usage is TRBV12-5 and J usage is TRBJ2-6; 11 bases are shared with TRBD1. The CDR3 nucleotides are TGTGCTAGTGGTCTGGACAGGGGGCTTCTACCTGGGGCCAACGTCCTGACTTTC. Its protein product is CASGLDRGLLPGANVLTF.